Below are 15 T cell receptor beta chains sequenced from a single sample in a study of T cell changes during pregnancy in multiple sclerosis. The method was immunoSEQ multiplex PCR; TCRdb's version includes in-frame clones alone and lacks a portion of them. The repertoire holds approximately 110,000 clones, 80% to 95% seen once, with more than 1.5% in the top ten. Material: peripheral blood, obtained in the third trimester of pregnancy. The source is a female donor with multiple sclerosis, enrolled in a pregnancy study.

CDR3 in amino acids: CASSEIGQGYNEQFF. CDR3 nucleotides: TGTGCCAGCAGTGAAATCGGACAGGGATACAATGAGCAGTTCTTC. This rearrangement joins TRBV6-1 to TRBJ2-1, with 8 bases that match TRBD1. V was pared by 2 bases and J by 4 bases, with 4 bases of the junction left unmatched. The CDR3 consists of 15 residues. Germline-derived CDR1 and CDR2 are MNHNS and SASEGT.

The genes are TRBV11-2 and TRBJ2-2, with TRBD1 as a possible D gene (6 bases). CDR3 size: 14 residues. Per germline, CDR1 SGHAT and CDR2 FQNNGV. Trimming stripped 1 base from V and 5 bases from J, with 8 bases between. CDR3 nucleotides: TGTGCCAGCAGCTTAGGGACAGTGACCGGGGAGCTGTTTTTT. Encoded protein: CASSLGTVTGELFF.

This rearrangement joins TRBV6-4 to TRBJ2-2; possible D gene TRBD2, 5 bases. Trimming left V 5 bases short and J 2 bases short, with 9 bases between. The length of the CDR3 is 14 residues. CDR1 and CDR2 from the germline V gene are MRHNA and SNTAGT. The CDR3 DNA is TGTGCCAGCAGTTCTGAGGGTAACACCGGGGAGCTGTTTTTT. It translates to CASSSEGNTGELFF.

This sequence joins TRBV19 and TRBJ1-5; no clear D. This CDR3 spans 18 amino acids. V was pared by 1 base and J by 3 bases, with 19 bases between. Looked up from germline, CDR1 is LNHDA and CDR2 is SQIVND (reference sequence). The CDR3 loop reads CASSIALEGGSFNQPQHF. In DNA, the CDR3 is TGTGCCAGTAGTATAGCCCTGGAGGGCGGATCTTTCAATCAGCCCCAGCATTTT.

This CDR3 is CATVGDRDKGWQYF. CDR3 coding DNA: TGTGCCACCGTTGGGGACAGGGACAAGGGGTGGCAGTACTTC. This chain links TRBV10-3 with TRBJ2-7; 9 nucleotides match TRBD1. The CDR3 is 14 amino acids. Looked up from germline, CDR1 is ENHRY and CDR2 is SYGVKD. The ends lost 10 bases at V and 9 bases at J; junction bases unmatched: 16.

The chain uses TRBV28 and TRBJ1-5; 7 nucleotides align to TRBD1. The V gene's germline CDR1 is MDHEN and CDR2 SYDVKM. The length of the CDR3 is 15 residues. The J segment lost 5 bases and the V segment lost 3 bases, leaving 7 bases of the junction unmatched. This CDR3 reads CASSFQKGQYQPQHF. The CDR3 nucleotides read TGTGCCAGCAGTTTTCAGAAGGGACAGTATCAGCCCCAGCATTTT.

CDR3 bases: TGTGCCAGCAGCGGAACCGTCGGGGTGAATGAAAAACTGTTTTTT. This encodes CASSGTVGVNEKLFF. The chain is built from TRBV9 and TRBJ1-4; D is ambiguous. Germline V gene sequence: CDR1 SGDLS, CDR2 YYNGEE. The CDR3 contains 15 residues. With 3 bases removed from V and 5 bases from J, the gap between germline ends came to 14 bases.

This chain joins TRBV28 and TRBJ2-5; no clear D. The length of the CDR3 is 11 residues. Germline V CDR1 and CDR2: MDHEN, SYDVKM. Trimming cost V 3 bases and J 4 bases, with 3 bases left between them. DNA for the CDR3: TGTGCCAGCAGTTTCGGAGAGACCCAGTACTTC. Encoded protein: CASSFGETQYF.

This sequence joins TRBV5-1 and TRBJ2-1; TRBD2 aligns across 13 bases. CDR1 is SGHRS and CDR2 is YFSETQ in the germline V gene. V lost 7 bases and J lost 5; bases outside the gene matches: 0. There are 13 residues in the CDR3. The CDR3 sequence: CASGLAGDNEQFF. The DNA for the CDR3 is TGCGCCAGCGGACTAGCGGGAGACAATGAGCAGTTCTTC.

The V gene is TRBV18, the J gene TRBJ2-5, with D possibly being TRBD1 (6 bases). Matching the DNA end better, TRBJ2-7 makes the J call doubtful. There are 15 residues in the CDR3. The germline V gene has CDR1 KGHSH and CDR2 LQKENI. In DNA form, the CDR3 reads TGTGCCAGCTCAGGGCTGGACAGAAGTTCCTACGAGCAGTACTTC. It codes for CASSGLDRSSYEQYF.

The chain employs TRBV28 and TRBJ1-5, with D perhaps matching TRBD1 (5 bases). V gave up 3 bases and J gave up 3 bases, with 12 bases separating them. The CDR3 has 15 residues. CDR1 is MDHEN and CDR2 is SYDVKM in the germline V gene. This CDR3 reads CASSFPDRNNQPQHF. The CDR3 bases are TGTGCCAGCAGTTTTCCCGACAGAAACAATCAGCCCCAGCATTTT.

This chain connects TRBV29-1 to TRBJ2-1; TRBD1 might be the D (9 bases). The CDR3 totals 17 residues. V was shortened by 5 bases and J by 6 bases, with 26 bases between the two germline ends. Germline assignment: CDR1 SQVTM and CDR2 ANQGSEA. The CDR3 DNA is TGCAGCGTTTCCACTACCGGGGGGGACAGGGTCGGCAATGAGCAGTTCTTC. As protein: CSVSTTGGDRVGNEQFF.

The chain couples TRBV28 to TRBJ2-1, with 7 bases aligning to TRBD2. V dropped 7 bases and J dropped 4; count of bases not matched to a gene: 7. This CDR3 is built from 14 residues. CDR1 is MDHEN and CDR2 is SYDVKM in the germline V gene. CDR3 region: CASTPSGVYNEQFF. In DNA form, the CDR3 reads TGTGCCAGCACTCCCAGCGGGGTTTACAATGAGCAGTTCTTC. Based on the CDR3 plus reference TRBV28 and TRBJ2-1, the full variable domain is DVKVTQSSRYLVKRTGEKVFLECVQDMDHENMFWYRQDPGLGLRLIYFSYDVKMKEKGDIPEGYSVSREKKERFSLILESASTNQTSMYLCASTPSGVYNEQFFGPGTRLTVL.

CDR3 region: CASSYEASGNTIYF. The CDR3 region has the DNA TGTGCCAGCAGTTATGAGGCCTCTGGAAACACCATATATTTT. The chain links TRBV28 to TRBJ1-3; D not certain. Trimming took off 4 bases at V and 0 bases at J, with 7 bases between the two ends. The CDR3 loop spans 14 amino acids. The germline gives CDR1 MDHEN, CDR2 SYDVKM.

The V gene is TRBV27, the J gene TRBJ2-1; no clear D. Germline values: CDR1 MNHEY, CDR2 SMNVEV (reference sequence). The length of the CDR3 is 13 residues. The V and J ends lost 3 bases and 5 bases respectively, with 8 bases between them. For the CDR3, the DNA is TGTGCCAGCAGTTTCGGTCAGGACAATGAGCAGTTCTTC. It translates to CASSFGQDNEQFF.